This T cell receptor (beta chain) was observed in a study of blood T cell repertoires in COVID-19. As originally analysed: Reference gene primers were amplified, and this amplification served to estimate nucleated cell counts. Sequencing used immunoSEQ multiplex PCR; TCRdb keeps in-frame clones, though not all of them. That table supplies the V and J calls and clone size; D and trimming were determined from the DNA. The data hold almost 100,000 clones, with around nine tenths observed a single time. The CDR3 has 14 residues. Trimming cost V 0 bases and J 6 bases, with 10 bases left between them. Germline V lookup: CDR1 MGHRA, CDR2 YSYEKL.

The clonotype originates from a man aged 50-59 years with acute or convalescent COVID-19. Specimen: peripheral blood. The chain couples TRBV4-1 to TRBJ2-3; no reliable D call. The CDR3 sequence: CASSQDTYKDTQYF. The CDR3 DNA sequence: TGCGCCAGCAGCCAAGATACTTATAAGGATACGCAGTATTTT.